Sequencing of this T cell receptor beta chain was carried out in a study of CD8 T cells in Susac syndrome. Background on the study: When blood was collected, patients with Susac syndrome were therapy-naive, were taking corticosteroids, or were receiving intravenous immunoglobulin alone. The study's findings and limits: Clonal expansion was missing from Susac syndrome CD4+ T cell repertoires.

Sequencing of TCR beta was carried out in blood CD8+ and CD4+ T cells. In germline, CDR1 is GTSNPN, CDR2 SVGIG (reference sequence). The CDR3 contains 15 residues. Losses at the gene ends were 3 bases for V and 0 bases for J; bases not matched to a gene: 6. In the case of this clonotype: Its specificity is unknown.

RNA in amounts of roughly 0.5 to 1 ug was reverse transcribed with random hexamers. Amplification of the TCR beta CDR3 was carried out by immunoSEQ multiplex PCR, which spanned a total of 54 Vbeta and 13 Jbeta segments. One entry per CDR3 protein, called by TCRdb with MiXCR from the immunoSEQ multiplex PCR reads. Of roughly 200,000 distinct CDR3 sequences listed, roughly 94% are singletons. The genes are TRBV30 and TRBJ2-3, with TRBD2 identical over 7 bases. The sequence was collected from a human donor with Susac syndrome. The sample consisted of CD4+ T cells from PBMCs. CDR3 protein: CAWRGGQSSTDTQYF. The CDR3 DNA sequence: TGTGCCTGGAGGGGAGGGCAATCTAGCACAGATACGCAGTATTTT.